This is a list of T cell receptor beta chains from one sample in a study of graft-versus-host responses after intestinal transplantation. These TCRs' antigens remain unknown. TCRdb keeps only in-frame clones here, not all; method: immunoSEQ multiplex PCR. The sample shows some 35,000 clones, roughly 94% of them seen only once. The material was unstimulated CD4+ T cells sorted from spleen or lymph node cells, obtained before transplant. These receptors came from a human donor who was the organ donor for an intestinal transplant. Both conserved end residues are part of each CDR3. Each record gives: D gene, clone size, J gene, CDR3 length, V gene, CDR3 protein, CDR3 DNA. D genes are given only for firm matches. Clone sizes are given selectively: once, few, many, or a class where the clone is expanded.

>-|-|TRBJ2-5|12|TRBV5-1
CASSPRRETQYF
TGCGCCAGCAGCCCGCGTCGCGAGACCCAGTACTTC
>TRBD2|-|TRBJ2-3|15|TRBV25-1
CASSLSGGWLDTQYF
TGTGCCAGCAGTTTGAGCGGGGGGTGGTTAGATACGCAGTATTTT
>TRBD2|-|TRBJ2-5|18|TRBV7-6
CASSFIGGSGGYQETQYF
TGTGCCAGCAGCTTCATCGGGGGCAGCGGGGGATACCAAGAGACCCAGTACTTC
>-|-|TRBJ1-2|16|TRBV27
CASSLSPLIYRDGYTF
TGTGCCAGCAGTTTATCCCCTCTCATTTACAGGGATGGCTACACCTTC
>TRBD1|-|TRBJ2-7|16|TRBV11-2
CASSLGGTGKFYEQYF
TGTGCCAGCAGCTTAGGCGGGACAGGGAAGTTTTACGAGCAGTACTTC
>-|-|TRBJ1-4|13|TRBV4-1
CASSQPTNEKLFF
TGCGCCAGCAGCCAACCAACTAATGAAAAACTGTTTTTT
>TRBD2|-|TRBJ2-7|15|TRBV5-1
CASSSGTSGGYEQYF
TGCGCCAGCAGCTCGGGGACTAGCGGGGGATATGAGCAGTACTTC
>-|few|TRBJ2-5|14|TRBV4-2
CASSQDQVGETQYF
TGTGCCAGCAGCCAAGATCAGGTGGGGGAGACCCAGTACTTC
>TRBD1|-|TRBJ2-7|15|TRBV30
CAWTAGQGKPYEQYF
TGTGCCTGGACTGCCGGACAGGGGAAGCCCTACGAGCAGTACTTC
>-|-|TRBJ1-1|13|TRBV18
CASREAQNTEAFF
TGTGCCAGCCGGGAGGCGCAGAACACTGAAGCTTTCTTT
>-|-|TRBJ1-6|16|TRBV15
CATSRDQQAGNSPLHF
TGTGCCACCAGCAGAGATCAGCAGGCGGGGAATTCACCCCTCCACTTT
>-|-|TRBJ1-4|14|TRBV29-1
CSVDLGTTNEKLFF
TGCAGCGTTGATCTGGGGACAACTAATGAAAAACTGTTTTTT
>-|-|TRBJ2-2|14|TRBV7-3
CASSLSAWTGELFF
TGTGCCAGCAGCTTAAGTGCCTGGACCGGGGAGCTGTTTTTT
>-|-|TRBJ1-2|13|TRBV13
CASSFRGKHGYTF
TGTGCCAGCAGCTTTAGGGGGAAACATGGCTACACCTTC
>TRBD2|-|TRBJ2-2|15|TRBV7-8
CASSARGGLSGELFF
TGTGCCAGCAGCGCGCGGGGGGGCCTCTCCGGGGAGCTGTTTTTT
>-|-|TRBJ1-2|14|TRBV7-2
CASSSPSLGYGYTF
TGTGCCAGCAGTTCCCCGAGCCTGGGGTATGGCTACACCTTC
>-|-|TRBJ1-1|13|TRBV7-8
CASSLQQNTEAFF
TGTGCCAGCAGCTTACAACAGAACACTGAAGCTTTCTTT
>-|once|TRBJ2-7|16|TRBV10-3
CAISVSGDNYSYEQYF
TGTGCCATCAGTGTATCGGGGGACAACTACTCCTACGAGCAGTACTTC
>-|-|TRBJ1-2|17|TRBV27
CASSFSRAHTPNYGYTF
TGTGCCAGCAGTTTTTCCCGGGCCCATACTCCTAACTATGGCTACACCTTC
>TRBD2|-|TRBJ2-2|17|TRBV4-1
CASSPPLAGANTGELFF
TGCGCCAGCAGCCCACCTCTAGCGGGGGCGAACACCGGGGAGCTGTTTTTT
>-|-|TRBJ2-2|14|TRBV6-5
CASSHRISGRELFF
TGTGCCAGCAGTCACCGGATCAGTGGCAGGGAGCTGTTTTTT
>TRBD2|-|TRBJ2-5|15|TRBV6-5
CASSYGGGYQETQYF
TGTGCCAGCAGTTATGGCGGGGGGTACCAAGAGACCCAGTACTTC
>TRBD2|-|TRBJ2-7|15|TRBV6-5
CASRVGLGVTGEQYF
TGTGCCAGCAGGGTGGGACTAGGTGTGACGGGCGAGCAGTACTTC
>-|-|TRBJ2-3|12|TRBV9
CASSAEADTQYF
TGTGCCAGCAGCGCCGAGGCGGATACGCAGTATTTT
>-|-|TRBJ2-1|11|TRBV6-6
CASRGANEQFF
TGTGCCAGCCGGGGGGCCAATGAGCAGTTCTTC
>-|-|TRBJ1-2|13|TRBV6-5
CASSYAGYYGYTF
TGTGCCAGCAGTTACGCAGGGTACTATGGCTACACCTTC
>TRBD1|-|TRBJ2-7|15|TRBV7-3
CASSSAPGQSYEQYF
TGTGCCAGCAGCTCCGCCCCGGGACAGTCCTACGAGCAGTACTTC